This T cell receptor (beta chain) was documented in a study of blood T cell repertoires in COVID-19. V trimming: 6 bases; J trimming: 4 bases; junction bases outside the gene matches: 5. CDR1 and CDR2 from the germline V gene are SEHNR and FQNEAQ (reference sequence). The CDR3 spans 14 residues. Measured with immunoSEQ multiplex PCR; TCRdb has only the in-frame clones, and not every one. The table lists roughly 50,000 clones, approximately 84% of them singletons. This chain joins TRBV7-9 and TRBJ1-4, with 7 bases identical to TRBD1. This receptor was obtained from a human donor with active COVID-19. The donor label of this sample is uncertain. Source material: peripheral blood. DNA of the CDR3: TGTGCCAGCAGGGCCGCAGGGGGTAATGAAAAACTGTTTTTT. It codes for CASRAAGGNEKLFF.